This T cell receptor (beta chain) emerged from a study of T cells in Graves' hyperthyroidism and ophthalmopathy. Study as a whole: Peripheral blood samples were taken at initial diagnosis, prior to any treatment.

Together with thyroid ultrasound, orbital computed tomography, serum thyroxine and TRAb, clinical symptoms were used for diagnoses. With V trimmed by 0 bases and J by 3 bases, 0 bases remained unmatched. Per the germline V gene, CDR1 is LGHDT and CDR2 is YNNKEL (reference sequence). This CDR3 region has 14 residues. This clonotype was counted ten times or more. The target antigen is unknown. TCR beta CDR3 regions were amplified from RNA. HTBI primers were used for first-round RT-PCR of the TCR CDR3. TCRdb re-analysed the multiplex PCR reads in MiXCR, keeping a single row per CDR3 protein. The data show 300,000 to 500,000 distinct CDR3 sequences, around 15% seen once. Notes on the study in general: Blood held most thyroid clonotypes expanded above 0.001 frequency.

The specimen was blood. The V gene is TRBV3-1, the J gene TRBJ2-7; 9 nucleotides agree with TRBD2. This TCR was sampled from a man aged 45-65 years with Graves' ophthalmopathy. The CDR3 nucleotides are TGTGCCAGCAGCCAAGATAGCGGGAGCTACGAGCAGTACTTC. Protein: CASSQDSGSYEQYF.